What follows are 5 T cell receptor beta chains derived from one specimen sequenced in a study of blood T cell repertoires in COVID-19. Clones were sequenced by immunoSEQ multiplex PCR, and TCRdb holds only the in-frame ones, with some missing. In the table there are roughly 70,000 clones, around 80% of which are singletons. Sequenced sample: peripheral blood. The source is an older man who had recovered from COVID-19.

CDR3 sequence: CASSTPGQGNTGELFF. CDR3 coding DNA: TGTGCCAGCAGTACCCCGGGACAGGGGAACACCGGGGAGCTGTTTTTT. The chain has TRBV27 and TRBJ2-2; 9 nucleotides align to TRBD1. The CDR3 sequence is 16 residues long. In germline, CDR1 is MNHEY, CDR2 SMNVEV (reference sequence). V was clipped by 5 bases and J by 1 base; unmatched bases: 5.

This chain links TRBV5-1 with TRBJ1-6; weak D call: TRBD1 (5 bases). This CDR3 is built from 14 residues. Trimming pared 0 bases from V and 8 bases from J, leaving 9 bases between. Per the germline V gene, CDR1 is SGHRS and CDR2 is YFSETQ. The CDR3 DNA reads as TGCGCCAGCAGCTTGGGTCAGGGCGATTCACCCCTCCACTTT. Translated, it gives CASSLGQGDSPLHF.

This chain uses TRBV4-3 with TRBJ1-4; D uncertain. The ends were cut back, 3 bases at V and 0 bases at J, with 8 bases in the middle. Germline CDR1 reads LGHNA; CDR2 reads YSLEER. This CDR3 comprises 15 residues. The CDR3 sequence: CASSQNSATNEKLFF. The CDR3 DNA sequence: TGCGCCAGCAGCCAGAACTCTGCAACTAATGAAAAACTGTTTTTT.

This chain joins TRBV5-1 and TRBJ2-5; 11 bases fit TRBD1. V lost 4 bases to trimming and J lost 6 bases; unmatched junction nucleotides: 5. The germline V gene has CDR1 SGHRS and CDR2 YFSETQ. CDR3 length: 14 amino acids. In DNA, the CDR3 is TGCGCCAGCAGCCGGACAGGGGGCGGACAGACCCAGTACTTC. Protein product: CASSRTGGGQTQYF.

The CDR3 is CSASRGQGVWGYTF. CDR3 DNA: TGCAGTGCTAGTCGCGGACAGGGAGTTTGGGGCTACACCTTC. This sequence joins TRBV20-1 and TRBJ1-2; 8 nucleotides line up with TRBD1. The ends lost 3 bases at V and 8 bases at J; junction bases unmatched: 11. This CDR3 has 14 residues. Per germline, CDR1 DFQATT and CDR2 SNEGSKA (reference sequence).